The rows below give T cell receptor beta chains drawn from one sample of a study of Graves' ophthalmopathy and Graves' hyperthyroidism. TCRdb re-called the multiplex PCR reads with MiXCR, one entry per CDR3 protein. The sample has roughly 500,000 distinct CDR3 sequences, 13% to 15% seen once. The sequenced material came from blood. The receptors shown here come from a young woman with Graves' ophthalmopathy. Both conserved end residues are part of each CDR3. D genes are given only for firm matches. Clone size is given as how often the clone was seen (once, few, many) or a class if it is expanded.

abundance	j_gene	d_gene	v_gene	CDR3aa	CDR3nt
many	TRBJ2-7	TRBD2	TRBV27	CASSSPGLAGGGPSYEQYF	TGTGCCAGCAGTTCCCCGGGACTAGCGGGAGGTGGCCCTTCCTACGAGCAGTACTTC
many	TRBJ2-7	NA	TRBV6-5	CASSHPPYEQYF	TGTGCCAGCAGTCACCCCCCCTACGAGCAGTACTTC
few	TRBJ2-6	TRBD2	TRBV6-1	CASSEGLRASGSVANVLTF	TGTGCCAGCAGTGAAGGATTACGGGCTAGCGGGAGTGTTGCCAACGTCCTGACTTTC
few	TRBJ1-1	TRBD1	TRBV6-1	CAGSRTGPNTEAFF	TGTGCCGGCAGCCGGACAGGGCCGAACACTGAAGCTTTCTTT
many	TRBJ1-1	NA	TRBV27	CASSSPPSARGTEAFF	TGTGCCAGCAGTTCCCCTCCGAGTGCCCGGGGCACTGAAGCTTTCTTT
many	TRBJ1-5	NA	TRBV12-3/TRBV12-4	CASSSRGGNQPQHF	TGTGCCAGCAGTTCCCGGGGGGGCAATCAGCCCCAGCATTTT
few	TRBJ2-7	TRBD1	TRBV12-3/TRBV12-4	CASRDRGSEQYF	TGTGCCAGCAGAGACAGGGGGAGCGAGCAGTACTTC
many	TRBJ2-7	NA	TRBV9	CASSVGGNSYEQYF	TGTGCCAGCAGCGTAGGGGGCAATTCTTACGAGCAGTACTTC
many	TRBJ1-1	NA	TRBV28	CASRGPRGMNTEAFF	TGTGCCAGCAGGGGGCCGCGGGGCATGAACACTGAAGCTTTCTTT
many	TRBJ1-2	NA	TRBV12-5	CASGLDNSGHPYGYTF	TGTGCTAGTGGTTTGGACAACTCGGGACACCCCTATGGCTACACCTTC
many	TRBJ2-7	TRBD1	TRBV2	CASTQGQGAGEQYF	TGTGCCAGCACCCAGGGACAGGGGGCGGGGGAGCAGTACTTC
many	TRBJ2-7	TRBD2	TRBV7-2	CASSPRAGGPNEQYF	TGTGCCAGCAGCCCCAGGGCGGGAGGGCCGAACGAGCAGTACTTC
many	TRBJ2-7	NA	TRBV20-1	CSARDNRVGWEQYF	TGCAGTGCTAGAGATAACAGGGTAGGATGGGAGCAGTACTTC